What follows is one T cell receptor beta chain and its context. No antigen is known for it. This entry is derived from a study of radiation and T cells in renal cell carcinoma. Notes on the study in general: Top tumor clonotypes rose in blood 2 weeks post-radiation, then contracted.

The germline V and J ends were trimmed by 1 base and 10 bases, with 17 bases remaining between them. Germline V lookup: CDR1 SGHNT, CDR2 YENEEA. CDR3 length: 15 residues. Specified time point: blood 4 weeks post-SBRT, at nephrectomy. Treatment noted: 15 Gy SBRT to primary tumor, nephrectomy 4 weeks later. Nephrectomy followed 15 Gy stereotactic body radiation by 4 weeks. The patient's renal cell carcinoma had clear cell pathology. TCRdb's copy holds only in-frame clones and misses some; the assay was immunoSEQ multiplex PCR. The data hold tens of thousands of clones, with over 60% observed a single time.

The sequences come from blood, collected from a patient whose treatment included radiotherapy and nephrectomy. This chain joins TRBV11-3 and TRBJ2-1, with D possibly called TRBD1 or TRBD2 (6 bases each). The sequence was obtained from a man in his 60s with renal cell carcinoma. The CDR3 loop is CASSLGVGGRGEQFF. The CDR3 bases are TGTGCCAGCAGCTTAGGTGTGGGGGGCCGGGGAGAGCAGTTCTTC.